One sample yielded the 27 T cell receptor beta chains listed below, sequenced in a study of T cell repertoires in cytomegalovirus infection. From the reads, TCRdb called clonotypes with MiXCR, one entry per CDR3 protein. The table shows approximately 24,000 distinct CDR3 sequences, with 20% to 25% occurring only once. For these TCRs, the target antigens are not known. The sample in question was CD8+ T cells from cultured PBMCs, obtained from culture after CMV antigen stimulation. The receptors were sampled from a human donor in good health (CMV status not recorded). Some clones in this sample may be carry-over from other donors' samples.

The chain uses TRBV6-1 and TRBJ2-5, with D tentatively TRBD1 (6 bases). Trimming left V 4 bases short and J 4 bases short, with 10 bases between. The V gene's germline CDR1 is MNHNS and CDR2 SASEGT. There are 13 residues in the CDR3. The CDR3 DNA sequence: TGTGCCAGCAGTGTCGGACAGCCAGAGACCCAGTACTTC. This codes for CASSVGQPETQYF.

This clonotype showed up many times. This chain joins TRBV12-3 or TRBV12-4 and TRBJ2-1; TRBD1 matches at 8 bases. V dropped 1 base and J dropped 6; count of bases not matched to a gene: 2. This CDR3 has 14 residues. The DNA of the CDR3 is TGTGCCAGCAGTTTAGGACAGGGGCGCAATGAGCAGTTCTTC. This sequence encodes CASSLGQGRNEQFF.

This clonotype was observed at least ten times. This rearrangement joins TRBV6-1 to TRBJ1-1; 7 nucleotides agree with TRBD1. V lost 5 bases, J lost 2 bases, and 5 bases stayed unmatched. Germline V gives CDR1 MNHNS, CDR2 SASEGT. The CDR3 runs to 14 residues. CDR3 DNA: TGTGCCAGCAGTCAATGGGACAGTAACACTGAAGCTTTCTTT. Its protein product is CASSQWDSNTEAFF.

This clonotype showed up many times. This CDR3 reads CASRAPGSYNEQFF. CDR3 DNA: TGTGCCAGCAGGGCCCCGGGCTCCTACAATGAGCAGTTCTTC. The chain couples TRBV28 to TRBJ2-1; D is uncertain. From germline, CDR1 is MDHEN and CDR2 SYDVKM. V was trimmed by 6 bases and J by 0 bases, leaving 9 bases between them. CDR3 size: 14 residues.

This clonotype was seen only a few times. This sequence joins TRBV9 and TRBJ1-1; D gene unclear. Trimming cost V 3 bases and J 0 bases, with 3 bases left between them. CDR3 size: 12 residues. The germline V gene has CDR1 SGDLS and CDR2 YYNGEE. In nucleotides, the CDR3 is TGTGCCAGCAGCGCCCTGAACACTGAAGCTTTCTTT. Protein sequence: CASSALNTEAFF.

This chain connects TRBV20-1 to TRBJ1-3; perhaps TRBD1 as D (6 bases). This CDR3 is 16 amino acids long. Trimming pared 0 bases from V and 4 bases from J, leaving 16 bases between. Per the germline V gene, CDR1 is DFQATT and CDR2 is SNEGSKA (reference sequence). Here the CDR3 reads CSAREAGDLGGNTIYF. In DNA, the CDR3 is TGCAGTGCTAGAGAAGCAGGGGATTTGGGAGGAAACACCATATATTTT.

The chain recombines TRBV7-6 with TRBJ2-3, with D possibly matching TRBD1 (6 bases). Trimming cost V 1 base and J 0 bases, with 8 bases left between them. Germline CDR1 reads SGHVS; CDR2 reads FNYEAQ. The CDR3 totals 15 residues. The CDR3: CASSLGTASTDTQYF. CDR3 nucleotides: TGTGCCAGCAGCTTAGGGACAGCTAGCACAGATACGCAGTATTTT.

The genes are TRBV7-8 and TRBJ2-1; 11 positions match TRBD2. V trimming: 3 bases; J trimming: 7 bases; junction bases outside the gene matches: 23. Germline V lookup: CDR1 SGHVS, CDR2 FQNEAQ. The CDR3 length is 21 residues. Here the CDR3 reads CASSFPSWATSGIQRDNEQFF. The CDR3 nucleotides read TGTGCCAGCAGCTTCCCTTCGTGGGCGACTAGCGGGATCCAGCGTGATAATGAGCAGTTCTTC.

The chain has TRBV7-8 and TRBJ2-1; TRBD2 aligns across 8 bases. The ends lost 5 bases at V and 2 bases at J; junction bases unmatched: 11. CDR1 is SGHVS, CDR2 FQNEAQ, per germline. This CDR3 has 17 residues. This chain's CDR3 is CASSLGGAGGTYNEQFF. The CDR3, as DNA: TGTGCCAGCAGCCTGGGGGGGGCGGGGGGCACCTACAATGAGCAGTTCTTC.

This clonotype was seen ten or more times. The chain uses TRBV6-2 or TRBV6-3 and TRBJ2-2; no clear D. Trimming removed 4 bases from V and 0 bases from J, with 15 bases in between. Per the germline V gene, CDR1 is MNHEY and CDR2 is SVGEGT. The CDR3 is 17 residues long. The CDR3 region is CASSLLPRQSNTGELFF. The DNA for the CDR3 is TGTGCCAGCAGTTTATTGCCCCGGCAGTCGAACACCGGGGAGCTGTTTTTT.

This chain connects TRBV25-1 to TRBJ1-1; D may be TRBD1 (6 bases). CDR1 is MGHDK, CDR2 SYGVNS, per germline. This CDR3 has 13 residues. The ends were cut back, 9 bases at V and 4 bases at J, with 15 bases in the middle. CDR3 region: CASSGGQGTEAFF. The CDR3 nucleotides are TGTGCCAGTTCCGGGGGGCAGGGCACTGAAGCTTTCTTT.

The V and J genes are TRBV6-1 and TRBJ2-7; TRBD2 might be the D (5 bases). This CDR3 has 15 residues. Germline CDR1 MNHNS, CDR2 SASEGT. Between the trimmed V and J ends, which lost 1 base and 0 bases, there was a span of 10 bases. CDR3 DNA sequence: TGTGCCAGCAGTGAAGGAGCGGCAGCCTCCTACGAGCAGTACTTC. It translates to CASSEGAAASYEQYF.

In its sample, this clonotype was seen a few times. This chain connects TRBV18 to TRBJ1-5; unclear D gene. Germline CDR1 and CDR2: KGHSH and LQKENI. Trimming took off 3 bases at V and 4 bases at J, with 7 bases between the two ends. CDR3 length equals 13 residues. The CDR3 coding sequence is TGTGCCAGCTCACCGGAGCAAAATCAGCCCCAGCATTTT. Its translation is CASSPEQNQPQHF.

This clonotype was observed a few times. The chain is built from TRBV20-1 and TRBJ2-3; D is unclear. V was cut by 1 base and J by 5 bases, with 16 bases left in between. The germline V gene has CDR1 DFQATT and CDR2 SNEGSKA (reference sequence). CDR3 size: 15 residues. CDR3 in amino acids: CSARAADRRGDTQYF. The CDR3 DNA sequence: TGCAGTGCTAGAGCGGCGGACCGACGCGGAGATACGCAGTATTTT.

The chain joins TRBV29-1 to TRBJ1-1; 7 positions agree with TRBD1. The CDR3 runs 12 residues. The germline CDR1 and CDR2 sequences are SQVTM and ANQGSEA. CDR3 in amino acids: CSGEGADTEAFF. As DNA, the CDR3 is TGCAGTGGGGAGGGGGCAGATACTGAAGCTTTCTTT. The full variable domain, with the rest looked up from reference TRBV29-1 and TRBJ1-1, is SAVISQKPSRDICQRGTSLTIQCQVDSQVTMMFWYRQQPGQSLTLIATANQGSEATYESGFVIDKFPISRPNLTFSTLTVSNMSPEDSSIYLCSGEGADTEAFFGQGTRLTVV.

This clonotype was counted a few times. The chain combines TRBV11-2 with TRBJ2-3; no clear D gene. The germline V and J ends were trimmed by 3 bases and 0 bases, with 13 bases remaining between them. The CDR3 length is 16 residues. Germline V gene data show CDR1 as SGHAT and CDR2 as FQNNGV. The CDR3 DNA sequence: TGTGCCAGCAGCTTTGTTTTCGGAATAAGCACAGATACGCAGTATTTT. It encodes CASSFVFGISTDTQYF.

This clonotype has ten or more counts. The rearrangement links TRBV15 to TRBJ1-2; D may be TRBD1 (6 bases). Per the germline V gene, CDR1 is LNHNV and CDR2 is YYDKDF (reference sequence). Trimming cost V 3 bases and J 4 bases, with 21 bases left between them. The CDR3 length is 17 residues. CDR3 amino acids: CATSSGDLGGRGYGYTF. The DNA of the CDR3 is TGTGCCACCAGCAGTGGGGATTTAGGGGGGCGCGGCTATGGCTACACCTTC.

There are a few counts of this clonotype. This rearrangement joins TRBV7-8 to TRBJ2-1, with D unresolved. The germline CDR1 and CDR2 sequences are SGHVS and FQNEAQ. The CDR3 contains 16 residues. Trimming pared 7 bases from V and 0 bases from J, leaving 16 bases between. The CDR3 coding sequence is TGTGCCAGCAATACCGAACCTGGCCTCTCCTACAATGAGCAGTTCTTC. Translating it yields CASNTEPGLSYNEQFF.

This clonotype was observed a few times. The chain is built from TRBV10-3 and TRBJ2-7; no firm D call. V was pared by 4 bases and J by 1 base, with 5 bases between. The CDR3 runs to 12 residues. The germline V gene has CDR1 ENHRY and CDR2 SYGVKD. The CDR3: CAISGDSYEQYF. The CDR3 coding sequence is TGTGCCATCAGTGGGGATTCCTACGAGCAGTACTTC.

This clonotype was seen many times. CDR3 in amino acids: CASSHRLAGGYGANEQFF. The CDR3 region has the DNA TGTGCCAGCAGCCACCGGCTAGCGGGGGGGTATGGTGCCAATGAGCAGTTCTTC. The V call is TRBV7-2, the J call TRBJ2-1, with TRBD2 matching 12 bases. Germline-derived CDR1 and CDR2 are SGHTA and FQGNSA. V trimming: 5 bases; J trimming: 6 bases; junction bases outside the gene matches: 14. The CDR3 length is 18 residues.

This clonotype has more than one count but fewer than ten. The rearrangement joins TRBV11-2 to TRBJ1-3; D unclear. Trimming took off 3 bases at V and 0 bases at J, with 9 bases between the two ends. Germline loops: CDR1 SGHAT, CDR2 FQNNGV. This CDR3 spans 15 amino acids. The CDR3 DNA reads TGTGCCAGCAGCTTTCTTTCAAGCTCTGGAAACACCATATATTTT. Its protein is CASSFLSSSGNTIYF.

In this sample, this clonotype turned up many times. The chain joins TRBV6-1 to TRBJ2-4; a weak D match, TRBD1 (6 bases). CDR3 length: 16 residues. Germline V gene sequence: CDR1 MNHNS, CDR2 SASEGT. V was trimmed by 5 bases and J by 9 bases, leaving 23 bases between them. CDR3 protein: CASSSRRQARKPIQYF. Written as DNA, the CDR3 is TGTGCCAGCAGTTCACGACGACAGGCGAGGAAGCCCATTCAGTACTTC.

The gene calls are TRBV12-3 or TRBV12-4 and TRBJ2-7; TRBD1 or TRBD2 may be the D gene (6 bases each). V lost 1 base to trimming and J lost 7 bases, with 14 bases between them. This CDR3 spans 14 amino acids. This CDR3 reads CASSLGGALGEQYF. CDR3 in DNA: TGTGCCAGCAGTTTAGGGGGGGCCTTGGGGGAGCAGTACTTC.

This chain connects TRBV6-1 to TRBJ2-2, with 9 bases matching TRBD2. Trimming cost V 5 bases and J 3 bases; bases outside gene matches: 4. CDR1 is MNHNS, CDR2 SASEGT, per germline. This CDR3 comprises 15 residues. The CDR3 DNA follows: TGTGCCAGCAGTCATAGCGGGGGAGACACCGGGGAGCTGTTTTTT. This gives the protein CASSHSGGDTGELFF.

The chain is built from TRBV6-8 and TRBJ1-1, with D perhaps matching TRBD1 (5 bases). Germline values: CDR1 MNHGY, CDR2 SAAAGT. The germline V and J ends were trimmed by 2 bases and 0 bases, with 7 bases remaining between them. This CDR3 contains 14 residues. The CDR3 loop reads CASSYQGLNTEAFF. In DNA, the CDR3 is TGTGCCAGCAGTTACCAGGGTTTGAACACTGAAGCTTTCTTT.

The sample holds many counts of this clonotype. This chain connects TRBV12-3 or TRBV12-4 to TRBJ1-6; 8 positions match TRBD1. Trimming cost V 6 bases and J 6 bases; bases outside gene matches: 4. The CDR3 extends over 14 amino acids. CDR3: CASRRQGSNSPLHF. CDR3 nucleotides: TGTGCCAGCAGGAGACAGGGGAGTAATTCACCCCTCCACTTT.

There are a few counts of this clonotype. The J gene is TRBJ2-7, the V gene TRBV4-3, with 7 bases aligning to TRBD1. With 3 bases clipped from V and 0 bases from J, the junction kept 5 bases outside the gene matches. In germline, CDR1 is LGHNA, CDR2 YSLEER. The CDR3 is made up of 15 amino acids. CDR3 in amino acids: CASSQTTGDSYEQYF. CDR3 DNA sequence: TGCGCCAGCAGCCAGACAACAGGGGACTCCTACGAGCAGTACTTC.